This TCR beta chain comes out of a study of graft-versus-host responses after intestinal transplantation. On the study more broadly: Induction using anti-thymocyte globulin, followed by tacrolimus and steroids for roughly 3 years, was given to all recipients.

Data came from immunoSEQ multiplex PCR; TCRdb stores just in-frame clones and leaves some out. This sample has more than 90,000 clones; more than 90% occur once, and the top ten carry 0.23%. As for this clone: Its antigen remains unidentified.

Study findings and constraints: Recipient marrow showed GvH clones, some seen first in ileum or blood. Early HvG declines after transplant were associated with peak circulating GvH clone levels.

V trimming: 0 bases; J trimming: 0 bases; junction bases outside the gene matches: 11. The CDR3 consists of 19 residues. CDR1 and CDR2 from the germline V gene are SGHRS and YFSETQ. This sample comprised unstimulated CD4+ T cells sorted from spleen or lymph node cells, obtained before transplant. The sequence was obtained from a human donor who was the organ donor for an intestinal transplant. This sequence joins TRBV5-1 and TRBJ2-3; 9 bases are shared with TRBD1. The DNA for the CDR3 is TGCGCCAGCAGCTTGGCAGATAAGACAGGGGGAGGTAGCACAGATACGCAGTATTTT. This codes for CASSLADKTGGGSTDTQYF.